Described below is a single TCR beta chain sequence and its context. What it binds is unknown. This entry is derived from a study of yellow fever vaccine responses in identical twins. Study-wide points: Twins reportedly appeared to share part of their vaccine T cell response while keeping part individual.

MiXCR, applied by TCRdb to the RT-PCR reads, yields one record per CDR3 protein. Of over 15,000 distinct CDR3 sequences listed, roughly two thirds are singletons. Germline lookup yields CDR1 LNHNV and CDR2 YYDKDF (reference sequence). This CDR3 is built from 13 residues. Trimming shortened V by 0 bases and J by 5 bases, and 7 bases separated the two germline ends. This sample comprised T cells from blood (PBMCs), unsorted or a sorted subset (not recorded which), obtained before or after yellow fever vaccination (not recorded which). This sequence was found in a woman aged 18-29 years who received the yellow fever vaccine. The rearrangement joins TRBV15 to TRBJ1-2; D gene ambiguous. Written as DNA, the CDR3 is TGTGCCACCAGCAGAGATCTGGTTTATGGCTACACCTTC. Protein product: CATSRDLVYGYTF.